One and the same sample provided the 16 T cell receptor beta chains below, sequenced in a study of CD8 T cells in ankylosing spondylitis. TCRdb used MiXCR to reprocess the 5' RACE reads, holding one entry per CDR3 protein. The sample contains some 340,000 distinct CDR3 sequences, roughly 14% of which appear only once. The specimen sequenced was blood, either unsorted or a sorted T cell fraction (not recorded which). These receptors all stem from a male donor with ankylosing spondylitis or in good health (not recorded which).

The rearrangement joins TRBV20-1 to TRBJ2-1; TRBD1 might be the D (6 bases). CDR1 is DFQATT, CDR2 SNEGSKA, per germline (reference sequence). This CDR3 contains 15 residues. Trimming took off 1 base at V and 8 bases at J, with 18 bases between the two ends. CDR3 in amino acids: CSARGGTRYYDEQFF. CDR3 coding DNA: TGCAGTGCTAGAGGTGGGACAAGATATTACGATGAGCAGTTCTTC.

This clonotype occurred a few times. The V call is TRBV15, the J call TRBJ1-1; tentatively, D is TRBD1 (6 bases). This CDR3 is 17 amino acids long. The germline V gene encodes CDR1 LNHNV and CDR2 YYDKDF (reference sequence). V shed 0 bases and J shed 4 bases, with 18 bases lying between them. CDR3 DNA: TGTGCCACCAGCAGAGATTACGGCAGGGGCTTGCTCACTGAAGCTTTCTTT. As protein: CATSRDYGRGLLTEAFF.

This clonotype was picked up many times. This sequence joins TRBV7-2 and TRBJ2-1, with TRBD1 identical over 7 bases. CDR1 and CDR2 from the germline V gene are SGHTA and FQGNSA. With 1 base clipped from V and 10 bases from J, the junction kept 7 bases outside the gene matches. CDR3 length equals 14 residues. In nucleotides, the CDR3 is TGTGCCAGCAGCTTAGTCGCTAAGGGGGCGGAGCAGTTCTTC. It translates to CASSLVAKGAEQFF.

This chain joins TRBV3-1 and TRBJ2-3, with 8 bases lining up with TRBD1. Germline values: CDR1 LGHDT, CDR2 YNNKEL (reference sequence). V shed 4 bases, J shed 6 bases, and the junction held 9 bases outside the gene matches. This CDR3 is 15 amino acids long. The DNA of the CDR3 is TGTGCCAGCAGCCCAGTGCACAGGGGGAGTGATACGCAGTATTTT. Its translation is CASSPVHRGSDTQYF.

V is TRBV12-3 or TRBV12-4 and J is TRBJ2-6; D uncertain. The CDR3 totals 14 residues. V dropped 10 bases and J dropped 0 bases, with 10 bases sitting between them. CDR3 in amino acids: CATVHVSGANVLTF. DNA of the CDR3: TGTGCCACCGTACACGTCTCTGGGGCCAACGTCCTGACTTTC.

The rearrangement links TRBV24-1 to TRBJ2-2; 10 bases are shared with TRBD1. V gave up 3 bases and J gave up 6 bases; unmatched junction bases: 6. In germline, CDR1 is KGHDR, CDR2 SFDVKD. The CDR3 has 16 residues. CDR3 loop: CATSDPGQGSPGELFF. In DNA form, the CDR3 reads TGTGCCACCAGTGATCCGGGACAGGGGAGCCCCGGGGAGCTGTTTTTT.

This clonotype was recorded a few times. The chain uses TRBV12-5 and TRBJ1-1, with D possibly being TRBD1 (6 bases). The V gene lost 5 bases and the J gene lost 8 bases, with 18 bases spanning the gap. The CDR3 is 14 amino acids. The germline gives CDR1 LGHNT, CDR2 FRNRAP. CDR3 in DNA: TGTGCTAGTGGTCAAAAAACAGGGATTGGAGAAGCTTTCTTT. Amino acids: CASGQKTGIGEAFF.

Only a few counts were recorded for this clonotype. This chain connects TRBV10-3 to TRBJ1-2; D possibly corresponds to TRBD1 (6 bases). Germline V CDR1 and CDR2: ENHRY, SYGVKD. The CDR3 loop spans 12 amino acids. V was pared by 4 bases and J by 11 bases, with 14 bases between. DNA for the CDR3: TGTGCCATCAGTGGGACAGCCGAGAGATACACCTTC. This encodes CAISGTAERYTF.

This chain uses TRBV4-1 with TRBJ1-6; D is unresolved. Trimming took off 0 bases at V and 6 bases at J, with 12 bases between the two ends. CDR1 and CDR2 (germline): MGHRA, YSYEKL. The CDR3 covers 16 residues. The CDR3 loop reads CASSQDLQRANSPLHF. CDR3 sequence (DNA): TGCGCCAGCAGCCAAGATCTACAGAGGGCTAATTCACCCCTCCACTTT.

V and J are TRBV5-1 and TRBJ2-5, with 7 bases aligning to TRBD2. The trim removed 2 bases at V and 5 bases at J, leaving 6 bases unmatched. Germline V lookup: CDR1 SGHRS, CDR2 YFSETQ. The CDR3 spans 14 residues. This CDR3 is CASSFTGGAETQYF. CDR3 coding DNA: TGCGCCAGCAGCTTTACGGGAGGAGCCGAGACCCAGTACTTC.

The CDR3 spells CAWRLGQNTEAFF. The CDR3 coding sequence is TGTGCCTGGAGACTTGGACAGAACACTGAAGCTTTCTTT. This chain joins TRBV30 and TRBJ1-1; a possible D gene is TRBD1 (5 bases). Germline lookup yields CDR1 GTSNPN and CDR2 SVGIG (reference sequence). Between the trimmed V and J ends, which lost 3 bases and 1 base, there was a span of 9 bases. The CDR3 has 13 residues.

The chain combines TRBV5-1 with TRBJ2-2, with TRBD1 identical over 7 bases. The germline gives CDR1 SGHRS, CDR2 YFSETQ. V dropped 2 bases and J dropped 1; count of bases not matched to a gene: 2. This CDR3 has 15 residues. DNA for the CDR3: TGCGCCAGCAGCTTACAGGGGCAGAACACCGGGGAGCTGTTTTTT. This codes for CASSLQGQNTGELFF.

The CDR3 region has the DNA TGTGCCAGCAGCGTAGAAGTAGGAGCTAACTATGGCTACACCTTC. Translation: CASSVEVGANYGYTF. J is TRBJ1-2 and V is TRBV9; D remains ambiguous. This CDR3 contains 15 residues. V gave up 0 bases and J gave up 0 bases, with 9 bases separating them. Germline V gene data show CDR1 as SGDLS and CDR2 as YYNGEE.

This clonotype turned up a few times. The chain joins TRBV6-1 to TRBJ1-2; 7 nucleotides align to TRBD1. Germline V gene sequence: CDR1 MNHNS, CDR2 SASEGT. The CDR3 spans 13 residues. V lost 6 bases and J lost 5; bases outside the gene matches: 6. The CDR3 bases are TGTGCCAGCAGGGCGGGACAGTATTATGGCTACACCTTC. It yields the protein CASRAGQYYGYTF.

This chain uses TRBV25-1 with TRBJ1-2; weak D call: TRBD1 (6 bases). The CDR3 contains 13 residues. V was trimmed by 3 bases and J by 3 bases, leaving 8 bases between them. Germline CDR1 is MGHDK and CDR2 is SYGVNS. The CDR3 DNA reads TGTGCCAGCAGTGACAAGGGGGACTATGGCTACACCTTC. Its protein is CASSDKGDYGYTF.

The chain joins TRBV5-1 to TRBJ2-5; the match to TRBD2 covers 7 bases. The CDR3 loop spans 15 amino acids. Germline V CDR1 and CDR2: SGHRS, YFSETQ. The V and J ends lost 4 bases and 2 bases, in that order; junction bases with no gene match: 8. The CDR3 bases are TGCGCCAGCAGCCGAGGGGACTACCCTCAAGAGACCCAGTACTTC. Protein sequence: CASSRGDYPQETQYF.